This note documents a single T cell receptor beta chain sequence. This may stem from a read error, because a much larger clone lies one nucleotide away. The CDR3 length is 14 residues. Per germline, CDR1 SGHAT and CDR2 FQNNGV. This entry belongs to a study of CDR3 diversity in severe acne. TCRdb passed the PCR reads through MiXCR, listing each CDR3 protein once. The table has approximately 84,000 distinct CDR3 sequences, under 65% seen once. V is TRBV11-2 and J is TRBJ2-1; D perhaps matches TRBD2 (5 bases). This sequence originates from a male donor in good health, without acne. Sequencing was performed on blood. The DNA of the CDR3 is TGTGCCAGCAGCTTTTACCTCGAGGGAGATGAGCGGTTCTTC. Encoded protein: CASSFYLEGDERFF.